This TCR beta chain was recovered during a study of molecular identifiers for immune sequencing clone quantification. General study results and limits: Clonotypes surpassing 20 RNA copies contained over 99% of effector molecules, versus under 1% in naive cells.

Trimming cost V 3 bases and J 4 bases; bases outside gene matches: 5. This CDR3 contains 14 residues. Per the germline V gene, CDR1 is SQVTM and CDR2 is ANQGSEA. TCRdb called the PCR reads again in MiXCR, with one record for every CDR3 protein. The sample holds 300,000 to 400,000 distinct CDR3 sequences, about a quarter seen once. Sorting recovered naive CD8 T cells on a CD8+CD4-CCR7+CD45RA+ profile. This clonotype was seen repeatedly, ten times or more. Antigen: not known. The chain combines TRBV29-1 with TRBJ2-1, with 8 positions matching TRBD2. Sequenced sample: naive CD8+ T cells from blood, with Jurkat cell RNA spiked in. Subset described: FACS-sorted CD8+CD4-CCR7+CD45RA+ naive T cells. This receptor was taken from a human donor in good health. Some libraries in this study had Jurkat cell RNA spiked in. CDR3 sequence reads: CSVDSREGYNEQFF. The CDR3 DNA sequence: TGCAGCGTTGATTCCCGGGAGGGTTACAATGAGCAGTTCTTC.